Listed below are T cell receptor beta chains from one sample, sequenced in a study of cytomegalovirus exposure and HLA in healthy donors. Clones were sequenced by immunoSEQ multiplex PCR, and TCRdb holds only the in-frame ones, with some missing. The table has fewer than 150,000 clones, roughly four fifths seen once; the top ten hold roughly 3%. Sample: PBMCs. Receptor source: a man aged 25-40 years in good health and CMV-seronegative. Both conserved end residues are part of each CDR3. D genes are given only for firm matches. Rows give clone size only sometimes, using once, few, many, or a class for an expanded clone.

cdr3_aa: CASSKTGAYNEQFF
cdr3_nt: TGTGCCAGCAGTAAGACAGGAGCCTACAATGAGCAGTTCTTC
clone_size: NA
v_call: TRBV6-1
j_call: TRBJ2-1
d_call: NA

cdr3_aa: CATSRVGGLAYGYTF
cdr3_nt: TGTGCCACCAGCAGAGTAGGGGGCTTGGCCTATGGCTACACCTTC
clone_size: NA
v_call: TRBV15
j_call: TRBJ1-2
d_call: TRBD1

cdr3_aa: CASSFEGVTTDTQYF
cdr3_nt: TGTGCCAGCAGTTTTGAGGGGGTTACCACAGATACGCAGTATTTT
clone_size: NA
v_call: TRBV28
j_call: TRBJ2-3
d_call: NA

cdr3_aa: CASSWRTVNTEAFF
cdr3_nt: TGTGCCAGTAGTTGGAGGACAGTGAACACTGAAGCTTTCTTT
clone_size: few
v_call: TRBV19
j_call: TRBJ1-1
d_call: NA

cdr3_aa: CASSLLVFGVEGGPSTDTQYF
cdr3_nt: TGTGCCAGCAGCTTACTGGTTTTTGGAGTGGAGGGAGGGCCGAGCACAGATACGCAGTATTTT
clone_size: NA
v_call: TRBV13
j_call: TRBJ2-3
d_call: TRBD2

cdr3_aa: CASSLSSTSGGSAQYF
cdr3_nt: TGTGCCAGCAGCTTATCGAGTACTAGCGGGGGGAGCGCGCAGTATTTT
clone_size: NA
v_call: TRBV11-3
j_call: TRBJ2-3
d_call: TRBD2

cdr3_aa: CASSSRGSVETQYF
cdr3_nt: TGTGCCAGCAGTTCTCGCGGGAGTGTCGAGACCCAGTACTTC
clone_size: NA
v_call: TRBV27
j_call: TRBJ2-5
d_call: TRBD2

cdr3_aa: CATFLRGGEGRPQHF
cdr3_nt: TGTGCCACCTTTCTAAGAGGGGGGGAGGGGCGGCCCCAGCATTTT
clone_size: NA
v_call: TRBV2
j_call: TRBJ1-5
d_call: NA

cdr3_aa: CASSMTGANEQFF
cdr3_nt: TGTGCCAGCAGCATGACAGGGGCGAATGAGCAGTTCTTC
clone_size: NA
v_call: TRBV5-6
j_call: TRBJ2-1
d_call: TRBD1

cdr3_aa: CASSRASGAGDTQYF
cdr3_nt: TGTGCCAGCTCACGTGCTAGCGGGGCTGGGGATACGCAGTATTTT
clone_size: few
v_call: TRBV18
j_call: TRBJ2-3
d_call: TRBD2

cdr3_aa: CASRLQGAARLFDF
cdr3_nt: TGTGCCAGCAGATTACAGGGGGCCGCTAGACTTTTCGACTTC
clone_size: NA
v_call: TRBV28
j_call: TRBJ2-5
d_call: TRBD1

cdr3_aa: CASSPSSGGGNTIYF
cdr3_nt: TGCGCCAGCAGCCCGTCATCAGGGGGAGGAAACACCATATATTTT
clone_size: NA
v_call: TRBV4-3
j_call: TRBJ1-3
d_call: TRBD1

cdr3_aa: CASSTQGGRETQYF
cdr3_nt: TGTGCCAGCAGCACCCAGGGGGGCCGGGAGACCCAGTACTTC
clone_size: once
v_call: TRBV9
j_call: TRBJ2-5
d_call: NA

cdr3_aa: CASSLWRGQETQYF
cdr3_nt: TGTGCCAGCAGCTTATGGCGGGGTCAGGAGACCCAGTACTTC
clone_size: NA
v_call: TRBV13
j_call: TRBJ2-5
d_call: NA

cdr3_aa: CASSPGQGSTGELFF
cdr3_nt: TGTGCCAGCAGTCCAGGACAGGGATCCACCGGGGAGCTGTTTTTT
clone_size: few
v_call: TRBV2
j_call: TRBJ2-2
d_call: TRBD1

cdr3_aa: CASSPTGGRTGANVLTF
cdr3_nt: TGTGCCAGCAGCCCCACCGGAGGGAGAACTGGGGCCAACGTCCTGACTTTC
clone_size: NA
v_call: TRBV7-9
j_call: TRBJ2-6
d_call: NA

cdr3_aa: CASSRGTGGNYGYTF
cdr3_nt: TGCGCCAGCAGTAGGGGGACAGGGGGAAACTATGGCTACACCTTC
clone_size: NA
v_call: TRBV10-2
j_call: TRBJ1-2
d_call: TRBD1

cdr3_aa: CAWSRGLLAFF
cdr3_nt: TGTGCCTGGAGCAGGGGGCTCTTGGCTTTCTTT
clone_size: NA
v_call: TRBV30
j_call: TRBJ1-1
d_call: TRBD1

cdr3_aa: CASSMALAGAGEQYF
cdr3_nt: TGTGCCAGCTCAATGGCCCTAGCGGGAGCGGGCGAGCAGTACTTC
clone_size: NA
v_call: TRBV6-5
j_call: TRBJ2-7
d_call: TRBD2

cdr3_aa: CASSLVLQNTGELFF
cdr3_nt: TGCGCCAGCAGCTTGGTACTACAGAACACCGGGGAGCTGTTTTTT
clone_size: once
v_call: TRBV5-1
j_call: TRBJ2-2
d_call: NA

cdr3_aa: CATSRKQENKPQHF
cdr3_nt: TGTGCCACCAGCAGAAAACAGGAGAATAAGCCCCAGCATTTT
clone_size: NA
v_call: TRBV15
j_call: TRBJ1-5
d_call: NA

cdr3_aa: CATCGGNSPLHF
cdr3_nt: TGTGCCACGTGCGGGGGGAATTCACCCCTCCACTTT
clone_size: NA
v_call: TRBV6-5
j_call: TRBJ1-6
d_call: NA

cdr3_aa: CAWSGQGRQPQHF
cdr3_nt: TGTGCCTGGAGTGGACAGGGCCGACAGCCCCAGCATTTT
clone_size: few
v_call: TRBV30
j_call: TRBJ1-5
d_call: TRBD1

cdr3_aa: CASDPVRSPLHF
cdr3_nt: TGTGCCAGCGACCCGGTGAGGTCACCCCTCCACTTT
clone_size: NA
v_call: TRBV11-3
j_call: TRBJ1-6
d_call: NA